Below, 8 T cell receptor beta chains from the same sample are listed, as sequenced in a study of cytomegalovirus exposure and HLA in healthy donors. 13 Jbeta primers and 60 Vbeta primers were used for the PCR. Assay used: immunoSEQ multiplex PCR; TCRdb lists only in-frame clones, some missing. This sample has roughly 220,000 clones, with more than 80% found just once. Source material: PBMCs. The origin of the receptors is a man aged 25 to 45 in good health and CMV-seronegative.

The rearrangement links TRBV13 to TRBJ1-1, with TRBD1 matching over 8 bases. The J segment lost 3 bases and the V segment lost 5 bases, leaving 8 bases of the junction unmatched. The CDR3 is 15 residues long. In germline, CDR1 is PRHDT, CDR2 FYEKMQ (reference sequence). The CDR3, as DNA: TGTGCCAGCAGCGTCGGTACAGGGGGGGACACTGAAGCTTTCTTT. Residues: CASSVGTGGDTEAFF.

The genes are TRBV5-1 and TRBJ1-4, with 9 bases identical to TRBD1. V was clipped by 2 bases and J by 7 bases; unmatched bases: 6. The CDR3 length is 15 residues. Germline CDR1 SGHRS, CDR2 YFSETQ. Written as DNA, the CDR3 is TGCGCCAGCAGCTTCGGGGACAGGGAAATTGAAAAACTGTTTTTT. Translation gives CASSFGDREIEKLFF.

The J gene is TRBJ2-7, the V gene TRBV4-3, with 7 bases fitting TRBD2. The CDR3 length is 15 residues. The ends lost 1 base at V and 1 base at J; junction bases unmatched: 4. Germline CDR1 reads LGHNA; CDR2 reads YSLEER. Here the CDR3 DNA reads TGCGCCAGCAGCCAAGGGGAGGGATGGTCCTACGAGCAGTACTTC. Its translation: CASSQGEGWSYEQYF.

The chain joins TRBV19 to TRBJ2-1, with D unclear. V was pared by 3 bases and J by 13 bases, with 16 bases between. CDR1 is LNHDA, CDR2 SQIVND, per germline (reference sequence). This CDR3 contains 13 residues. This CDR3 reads CASSMAARGKQFF. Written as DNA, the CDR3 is TGTGCCAGTAGTATGGCGGCTCGAGGTAAACAGTTCTTC.

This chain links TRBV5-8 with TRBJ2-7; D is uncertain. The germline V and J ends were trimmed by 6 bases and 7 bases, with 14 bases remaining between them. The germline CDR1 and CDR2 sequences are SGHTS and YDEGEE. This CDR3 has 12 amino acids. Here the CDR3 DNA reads TGTGCCAGCAACTACAACGGTAGAGAGCAGTACTTC. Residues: CASNYNGREQYF.

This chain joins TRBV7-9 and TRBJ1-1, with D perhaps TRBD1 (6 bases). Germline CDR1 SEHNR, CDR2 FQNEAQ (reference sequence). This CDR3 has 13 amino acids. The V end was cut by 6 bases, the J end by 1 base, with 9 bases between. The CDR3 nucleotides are TGTGCCAGCAGGCCGACAGGGAACACTGAAGCTTTCTTT. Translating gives CASRPTGNTEAFF.

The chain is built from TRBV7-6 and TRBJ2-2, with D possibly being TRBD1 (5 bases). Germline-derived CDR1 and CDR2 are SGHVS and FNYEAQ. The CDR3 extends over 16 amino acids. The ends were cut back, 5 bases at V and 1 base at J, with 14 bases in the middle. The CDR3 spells CASSPRPGLNTGELFF. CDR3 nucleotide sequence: TGTGCCAGCAGCCCAAGGCCAGGGCTGAACACCGGGGAGCTGTTTTTT. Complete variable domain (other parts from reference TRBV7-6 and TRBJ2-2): GAGVSQSPRYKVTKRGQDVALRCDPISGHVSLYWYRQALGQGPEFLTYFNYEAQQDKSGLPNDRFSAERPEGSISTLTIQRTEQRDSAMYRCASSPRPGLNTGELFFGEGSRLTVL.

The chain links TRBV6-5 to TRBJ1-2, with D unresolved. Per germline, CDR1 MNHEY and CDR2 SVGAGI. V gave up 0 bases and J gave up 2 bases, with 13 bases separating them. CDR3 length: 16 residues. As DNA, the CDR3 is TGTGCCAGCAGTTACTCGACTTTGGTATGGAACTATGGCTACACCTTC. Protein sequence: CASSYSTLVWNYGYTF.